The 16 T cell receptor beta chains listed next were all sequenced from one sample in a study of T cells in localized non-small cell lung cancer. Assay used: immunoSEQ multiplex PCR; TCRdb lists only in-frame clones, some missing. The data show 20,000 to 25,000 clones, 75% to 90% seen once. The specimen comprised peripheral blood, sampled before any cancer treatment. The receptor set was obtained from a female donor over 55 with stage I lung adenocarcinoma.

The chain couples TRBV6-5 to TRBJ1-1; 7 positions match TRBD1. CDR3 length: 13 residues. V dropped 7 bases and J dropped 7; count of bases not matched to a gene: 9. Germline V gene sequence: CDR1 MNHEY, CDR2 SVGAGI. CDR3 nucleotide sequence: TGTGCCAGCACCCAGGGGGGAAAACTTGAAGCTTTCTTT. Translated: CASTQGGKLEAFF.

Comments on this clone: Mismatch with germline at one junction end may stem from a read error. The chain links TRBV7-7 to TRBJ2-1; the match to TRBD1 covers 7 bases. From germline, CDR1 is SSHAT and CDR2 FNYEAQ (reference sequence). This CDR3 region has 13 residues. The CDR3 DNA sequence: TGTGCTAGCAGCCGACAGGGCTGGAATGAGCAGTTCTTC. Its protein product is CASSRQGWNEQFF.

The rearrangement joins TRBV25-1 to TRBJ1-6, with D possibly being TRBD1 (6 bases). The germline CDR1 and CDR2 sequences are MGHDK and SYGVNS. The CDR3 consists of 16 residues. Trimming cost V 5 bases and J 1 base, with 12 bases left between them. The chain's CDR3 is CASSPNRDSYNSPLHF. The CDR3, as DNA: TGTGCCAGCAGTCCTAACAGGGATTCCTATAATTCACCCCTCCACTTT.

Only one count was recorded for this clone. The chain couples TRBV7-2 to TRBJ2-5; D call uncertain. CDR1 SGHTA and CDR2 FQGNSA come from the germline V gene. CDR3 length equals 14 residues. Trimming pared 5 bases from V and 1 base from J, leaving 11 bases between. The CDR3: CASSGQIFQETQYF. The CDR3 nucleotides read TGTGCCAGCAGCGGGCAAATTTTCCAAGAGACCCAGTACTTC.

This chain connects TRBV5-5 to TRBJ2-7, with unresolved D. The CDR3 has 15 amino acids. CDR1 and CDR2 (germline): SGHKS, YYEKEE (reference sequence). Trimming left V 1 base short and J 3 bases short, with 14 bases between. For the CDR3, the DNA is TGTGCCAGCAGCTTGAACTCAGGCAGCCGCTACGAGCAGTACTTC. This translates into CASSLNSGSRYEQYF.

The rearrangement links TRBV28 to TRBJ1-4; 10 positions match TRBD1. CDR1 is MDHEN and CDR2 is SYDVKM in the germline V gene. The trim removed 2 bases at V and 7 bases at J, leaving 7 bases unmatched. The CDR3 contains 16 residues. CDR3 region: CASSLGGTGAVEKLFF. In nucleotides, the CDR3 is TGTGCCAGCAGTTTAGGCGGGACAGGGGCGGTTGAAAAACTGTTTTTT.

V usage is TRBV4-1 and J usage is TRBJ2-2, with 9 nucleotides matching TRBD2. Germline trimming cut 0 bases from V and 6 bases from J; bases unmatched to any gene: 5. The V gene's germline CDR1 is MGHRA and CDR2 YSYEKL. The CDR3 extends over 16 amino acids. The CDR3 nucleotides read TGCGCCAGCAGCCAAGATAGCGGGAGTTTGCCCGGGGAGCTGTTTTTT. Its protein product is CASSQDSGSLPGELFF.

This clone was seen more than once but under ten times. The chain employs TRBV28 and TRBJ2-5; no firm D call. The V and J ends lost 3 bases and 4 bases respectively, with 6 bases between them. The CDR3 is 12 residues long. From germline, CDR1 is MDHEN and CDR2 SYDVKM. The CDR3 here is CASSFGGETQYF. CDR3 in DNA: TGTGCCAGCAGTTTTGGCGGAGAGACCCAGTACTTC.

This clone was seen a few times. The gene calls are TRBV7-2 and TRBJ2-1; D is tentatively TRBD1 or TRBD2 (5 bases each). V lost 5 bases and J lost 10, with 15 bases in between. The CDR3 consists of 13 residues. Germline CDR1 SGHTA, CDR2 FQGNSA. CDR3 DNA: TGTGCCAGCAGCCCGGGGCCCGGTAGGGAGCAGTTCTTC. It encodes CASSPGPGREQFF.

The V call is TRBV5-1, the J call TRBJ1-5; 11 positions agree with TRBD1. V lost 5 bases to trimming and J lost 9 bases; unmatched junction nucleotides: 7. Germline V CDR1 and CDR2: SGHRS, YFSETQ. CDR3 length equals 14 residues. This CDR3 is CASRADRGLGPQHF. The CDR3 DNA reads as TGCGCCAGCAGGGCGGACAGGGGGCTAGGGCCCCAGCATTTT.

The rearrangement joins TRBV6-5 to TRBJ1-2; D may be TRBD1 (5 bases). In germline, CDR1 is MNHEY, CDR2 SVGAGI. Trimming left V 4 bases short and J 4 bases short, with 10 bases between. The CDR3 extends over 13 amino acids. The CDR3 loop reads CASSFGQGYGYTF. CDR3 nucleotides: TGTGCCAGCAGTTTCGGGCAGGGCTATGGCTACACCTTC.

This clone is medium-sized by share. In DNA, the CDR3 is TGCGCCAGCAGGCTTTCTCGGGGGGGGTACAATGAGCAGTTCTTC. This gives the protein CASRLSRGGYNEQFF. This sequence joins TRBV10-2 and TRBJ2-1; the match to TRBD2 covers 8 bases. CDR3 length equals 15 residues. Germline trimming cut 6 bases from V and 4 bases from J; bases unmatched to any gene: 8. Germline CDR1 WSHSY, CDR2 SAAADI.

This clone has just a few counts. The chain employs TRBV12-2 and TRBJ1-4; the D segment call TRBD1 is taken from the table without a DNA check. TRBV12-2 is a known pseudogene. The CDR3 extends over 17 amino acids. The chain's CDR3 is CASRLGGPGATNEKLFF. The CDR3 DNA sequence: TGTGCAAGTCGCTTAGGGGGGCCAGGGGCAACTAATGAAAAACTGTTTTTT.

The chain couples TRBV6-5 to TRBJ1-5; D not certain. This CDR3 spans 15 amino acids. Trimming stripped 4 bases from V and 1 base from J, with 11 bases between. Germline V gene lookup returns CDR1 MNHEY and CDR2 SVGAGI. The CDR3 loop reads CASSSLGGSNQPQHF. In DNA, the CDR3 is TGTGCCAGCAGTTCCCTCGGCGGGAGCAATCAGCCCCAGCATTTT.

CDR3 in amino acids: CASSVASEHTEAFF. CDR3 bases: TGTGCCAGCAGCGTGGCCAGTGAACACACTGAAGCTTTCTTT. The J gene is TRBJ1-1, the V gene TRBV9; D not certain. Trimming shortened V by 2 bases and J by 3 bases, and 11 bases separated the two germline ends. This CDR3 spans 14 amino acids. Germline V lookup: CDR1 SGDLS, CDR2 YYNGEE.

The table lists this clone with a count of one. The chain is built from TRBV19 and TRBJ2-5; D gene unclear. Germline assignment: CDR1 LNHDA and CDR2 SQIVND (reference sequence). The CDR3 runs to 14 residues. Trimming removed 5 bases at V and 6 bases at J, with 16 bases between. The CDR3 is CASSQTDAVKTQYF. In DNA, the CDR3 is TGTGCCAGTAGTCAGACGGATGCAGTGAAGACCCAGTACTTC. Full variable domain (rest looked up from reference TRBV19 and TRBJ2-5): DGGITQSPKYLFRKEGQNVTLSCEQNLNHDAMYWYRQDPGQGLRLIYYSQIVNDFQKGDIAEGYSVSREKKESFPLTVTSAQKNPTAFYLCASSQTDAVKTQYFGPGTRLLVL.